The rows below give T cell receptor beta chains drawn from one sample of a study of CD8 T cells in ankylosing spondylitis. TCRdb re-called the 5' RACE reads with MiXCR, one entry per CDR3 protein. The data contain about 52,000 distinct CDR3 sequences, 7.4% of them singletons. Sequenced input: blood, either unsorted or a sorted T cell fraction (not recorded which). The receptors here all came from a female donor with ankylosing spondylitis or in good health (not recorded which). Both conserved end residues are part of each CDR3. Fields, in order: clone size, J gene, D gene, V gene, CDR3 protein, CDR3 DNA. A D gene is named only where the DNA matches it firmly. The size field is filled for only some rows; it gives once, few, many or a size class.

many TRBJ2-7 NA TRBV18 CASSPPRDGTYEQYF TGTGCCAGCTCACCACCCAGGGACGGAACCTACGAGCAGTACTTC
many TRBJ1-4 NA TRBV12-3/TRBV12-4 CASSTSSSGIEKLFF TGTGCCAGCAGCACCTCATCCTCGGGGATCGAAAAACTGTTTTTT
many TRBJ2-2 NA TRBV20-1 CSAPRDDTGELFF TGCAGTGCTCCGAGGGATGACACCGGGGAGCTGTTTTTT
many TRBJ2-3 TRBD1 TRBV27 CASSQKTGEGTDTQYF TGTGCCAGCAGTCAGAAGACAGGGGAGGGCACAGATACGCAGTATTTT
many TRBJ1-5 NA TRBV7-8 CASSLGTSNQPQHF TGTGCCAGCAGCTTGGGGACTAGCAATCAGCCCCAGCATTTT
many TRBJ1-6 TRBD1 TRBV5-1 CASKPWDRDNSPLHF TGCGCCAGCAAACCTTGGGACAGGGATAATTCACCCCTCCACTTT
many TRBJ2-1 NA TRBV12-3/TRBV12-4 CASSGQGNEQFF TGTGCCAGCAGTGGCCAGGGCAATGAGCAGTTCTTC
many TRBJ2-1 TRBD2 TRBV7-9 CASSFRTSGYNEQFF TGTGCCAGCAGCTTCCGGACTAGCGGTTACAATGAGCAGTTCTTC
NA TRBJ1-5 NA TRBV28 CASSPGLVHQPQHF TGTGCCAGCAGTCCGGGCCTGGTCCATCAGCCCCAGCATTTT
NA TRBJ1-2 TRBD1 TRBV3-1 CASSGQGTNYGYTF TGTGCCAGCAGCGGACAGGGAACTAACTATGGCTACACCTTC
many TRBJ1-4 TRBD1 TRBV28 CASSSGQGGEKLFF TGTGCCAGCAGTTCGGGACAGGGAGGGGAAAAACTGTTTTTT
many TRBJ1-3 NA TRBV29-1 CSVVNPPGNTIYF TGCAGCGTTGTCAATCCACCTGGAAACACCATATATTTT
many TRBJ1-2 NA TRBV15 CATSSRGILFSYTF TGTGCCACCAGCAGCAGGGGAATACTCTTTTCCTACACCTTC
NA TRBJ1-5 NA TRBV25-1 CASSDRGYNQPQHF TGTGCCAGCAGTGACCGGGGCTATAATCAGCCCCAGCATTTT
many TRBJ2-2 NA TRBV29-1 CSVEDGPGELFF TGCAGCGTTGAAGATGGCCCCGGGGAGCTGTTTTTT
many TRBJ1-5 NA TRBV29-1 CSVGGGKGEPQHF TGCAGCGTTGGGGGGGGGAAGGGGGAGCCCCAGCATTTT
many TRBJ2-2 NA TRBV5-1 CASSPGGRGARDTGELFF TGCGCCAGCAGCCCGGGGGGCAGGGGGGCCCGGGACACCGGGGAGCTGTTTTTT
many TRBJ1-6 TRBD1 TRBV5-1 CASSLWGQGGMNSPLHF TGCGCCAGCAGCTTGTGGGGACAGGGAGGGATGAATTCACCCCTCCACTTT
many TRBJ2-3 NA TRBV11-2 CASSLTDRPTDTQYF TGTGCCAGCAGCTTAACGGACAGACCCACAGATACGCAGTATTTT
NA TRBJ2-7 NA TRBV7-2 CASRLFSGVYEQYF TGTGCCAGCAGACTATTTTCCGGGGTCTACGAGCAGTACTTC
many TRBJ2-1 NA TRBV5-5 CASSTHYNEQFF TGTGCCAGCTCCACCCATTACAATGAGCAGTTCTTC
few TRBJ1-5 NA TRBV12-3/TRBV12-4 CASSFTSNQPQHF TGTGCCAGCAGTTTCACCAGTAATCAGCCCCAGCATTTT
many TRBJ2-7 NA TRBV29-1 CSVFRQGFYEQYF TGCAGCGTTTTCCGCCAGGGATTCTACGAGCAGTACTTC
many TRBJ2-7 TRBD2 TRBV10-3 CAISEPLGTSYEQYF TGTGCCATCAGTGAGCCGCTGGGGACTAGCTACGAGCAGTACTTC
many TRBJ1-5 NA TRBV19 CASSIDGSNQPQHF TGTGCCAGTAGTATAGATGGGAGCAATCAGCCCCAGCATTTT
many TRBJ1-5 NA TRBV4-2 CASSQGADTLNQPQHF TGTGCCAGCAGCCAAGGGGCAGATACCCTCAATCAGCCCCAGCATTTT
many TRBJ1-4 TRBD1 TRBV5-4 CASSHRSGQYNEKLFF TGTGCCAGCAGCCACCGATCGGGACAGTATAATGAAAAACTGTTTTTT
many TRBJ2-5 TRBD2 TRBV10-3 CAIRPSGLAGGQETQYF TGTGCCATCAGGCCGTCGGGACTAGCGGGGGGGCAAGAGACCCAGTACTTC
few TRBJ2-3 NA TRBV7-2 CASSSYLSGDSTDTQYF TGTGCCAGCAGCTCGTACCTGTCGGGCGACAGCACAGATACGCAGTATTTT
many TRBJ2-7 NA TRBV3-1 CASSQDRNYEQYF TGTGCCAGCAGCCAAGACAGGAACTACGAGCAGTACTTC
many TRBJ2-1 NA TRBV20-1 CSARSISSYNEQFF TGCAGTGCTAGGTCTATCAGCTCCTACAATGAGCAGTTCTTC
NA TRBJ1-5 NA TRBV6-2/TRBV6-3 CASTRGNQPQHF TGTGCCAGCACAAGGGGCAATCAGCCCCAGCATTTT
many TRBJ1-6 NA TRBV5-1 CASSLSGSYNSPLHF TGCGCCAGCAGCTTGTCCGGATCCTATAATTCACCCCTCCACTTT
many TRBJ1-2 NA TRBV27 CASSLRTPEGWRYGYTF TGTGCCAGCAGTCTACGTACACCCGAGGGTTGGCGCTATGGCTACACCTTC
many TRBJ1-4 NA TRBV6-5 CASSYTSAGWANEKLFF TGTGCCAGCAGTTACACGTCGGCAGGTTGGGCTAATGAAAAACTGTTTTTT
many TRBJ2-5 TRBD1 TRBV11-2 CASSSTGIQETQYF TGTGCCAGCAGTTCGACAGGGATCCAAGAGACCCAGTACTTC
many TRBJ1-1 NA TRBV20-1 CSARGKDKNLPGPTEAFF TGCAGTGCTAGAGGGAAGGACAAGAACCTCCCAGGTCCCACTGAAGCTTTCTTT
many TRBJ2-3 NA TRBV5-1 CASQILAGATDTQYF TGCGCCAGCCAGATTTTGGCGGGGGCCACAGATACGCAGTATTTT
NA TRBJ2-2 NA TRBV19 CASSIGGGAGELFF TGTGCCAGTAGTATTGGGGGTGGGGCCGGGGAGCTGTTTTTT
many TRBJ1-1 NA TRBV9 CASSVARDTEAFF TGTGCCAGCAGCGTAGCCCGGGACACTGAAGCTTTCTTT
many TRBJ1-4 TRBD1 TRBV2 CASSEGVQGVGEKLFF TGTGCCAGCAGTGAAGGGGTACAGGGGGTTGGAGAAAAACTGTTTTTT
many TRBJ1-3 NA TRBV6-1 CASRDTWGSGNTIYF TGTGCCAGCAGGGACACTTGGGGGTCTGGAAACACCATATATTTT
many TRBJ2-7 TRBD1 TRBV20-1 CSLRDSRYEQYF TGCAGTCTCAGGGACAGCCGCTACGAGCAGTACTTC
many TRBJ2-1 NA TRBV5-1 CASSLLGPGESYNEQFF TGCGCCAGCAGCTTGCTGGGCCCAGGGGAATCCTACAATGAGCAGTTCTTC
many TRBJ2-4 TRBD1 TRBV4-3 CASSQGTGMHIQYF TGCGCCAGCAGCCAAGGGACAGGGATGCACATTCAGTACTTC
few TRBJ1-2 NA TRBV12-3/TRBV12-4 CASSDSTANYGYTF TGTGCCAGCAGTGATTCGACAGCTAACTATGGCTACACCTTC
many TRBJ1-2 NA TRBV20-1 CSARRNSENYGYTF TGCAGTGCTAGGAGAAACAGCGAGAACTATGGCTACACCTTC
many TRBJ2-7 NA TRBV20-1 CSARPGTYEQYF TGCAGTGCTAGGCCAGGAACCTACGAGCAGTACTTC
many TRBJ2-2 NA TRBV2 CASSESGVGSGELFF TGTGCCAGCAGTGAGAGTGGGGTAGGATCCGGGGAGCTGTTTTTT
many TRBJ1-3 NA TRBV11-2 CASSLLGGSGNTIYF TGTGCCAGCAGCTTACTAGGGGGCTCTGGAAACACCATATATTTT
many TRBJ1-3 NA TRBV19 CASSRDLYSGNTIYF TGTGCCAGTAGTCGGGACCTGTACTCTGGAAACACCATATATTTT
many TRBJ2-5 NA TRBV5-1 CASSLHPPGGGLKETQYF TGCGCCAGCAGCTTGCACCCTCCGGGTGGGGGCCTTAAAGAGACCCAGTACTTC
many TRBJ2-7 NA TRBV18 CASSPYTGEQYF TGTGCCAGCTCACCGTATACAGGGGAGCAGTACTTC
many TRBJ1-3 TRBD1 TRBV20-1 CSAIGTGGRSGNTIYF TGCAGTGCTATTGGGACAGGGGGACGGTCTGGAAACACCATATATTTT
NA TRBJ2-4 TRBD1 TRBV7-2 CASSLRDRTGKNIQYF TGTGCCAGCAGCTTACGGGATCGGACAGGGAAAAACATTCAGTACTTC
many TRBJ2-1 NA TRBV11-1 CASRRDREYNEQFF TGTGCCAGCAGACGTGACAGAGAATACAATGAGCAGTTCTTC